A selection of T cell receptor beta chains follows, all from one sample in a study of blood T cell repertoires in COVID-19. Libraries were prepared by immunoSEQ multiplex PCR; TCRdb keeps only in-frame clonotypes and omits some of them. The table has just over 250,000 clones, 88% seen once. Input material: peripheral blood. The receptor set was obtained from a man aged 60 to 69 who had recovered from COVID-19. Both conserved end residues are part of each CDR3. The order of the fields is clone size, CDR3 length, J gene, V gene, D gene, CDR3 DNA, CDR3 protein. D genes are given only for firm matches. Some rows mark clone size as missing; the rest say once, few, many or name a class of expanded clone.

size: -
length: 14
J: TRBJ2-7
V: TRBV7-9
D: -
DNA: TGTGCCAGCCTCAATCCGGAGAGGGCGTACGAGCAGTACTTC
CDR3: CASLNPERAYEQYF

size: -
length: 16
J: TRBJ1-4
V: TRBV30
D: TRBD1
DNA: TGTGCCTGGAGTGTAAGGGCAGGGGGCAGCAATGAAAAACTGTTTTTT
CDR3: CAWSVRAGGSNEKLFF

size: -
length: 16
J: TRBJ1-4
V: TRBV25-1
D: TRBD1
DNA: TGTGCCAGCAGTGCGGACAGGGGGGGAACTAATGAAAAACTGTTTTTT
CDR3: CASSADRGGTNEKLFF

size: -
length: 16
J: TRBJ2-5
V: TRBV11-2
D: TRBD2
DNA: TGTGCCAGCAGTACGGGACTAGCGGGGGCCGGGGAGACCCAGTACTTC
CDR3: CASSTGLAGAGETQYF

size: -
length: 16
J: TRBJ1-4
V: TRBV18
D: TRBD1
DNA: TGTGCCAGCTCACCACTAACAGGGGGAACTAATGAAAAACTGTTTTTT
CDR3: CASSPLTGGTNEKLFF

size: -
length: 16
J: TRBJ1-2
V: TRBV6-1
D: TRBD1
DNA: TGTGCCAGCAGTGTTCGTCTACCACAGGGGGCGCGGGGCTACACCTTC
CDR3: CASSVRLPQGARGYTF

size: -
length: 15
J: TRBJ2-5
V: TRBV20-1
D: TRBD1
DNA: TGCAGTGCTAGTCCGGGACAGGGGGGCCAAGAGACCCAGTACTTC
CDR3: CSASPGQGGQETQYF

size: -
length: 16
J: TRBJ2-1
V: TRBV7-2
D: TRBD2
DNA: TGTGCCAGCAGCCCCGTTGCGGGGGGTCAATACAATGAGCAGTTCTTC
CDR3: CASSPVAGGQYNEQFF

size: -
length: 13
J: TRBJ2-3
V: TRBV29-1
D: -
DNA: TGCAGTGAGGTGAACAGGTACACAGATACGCAGTATTTT
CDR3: CSEVNRYTDTQYF

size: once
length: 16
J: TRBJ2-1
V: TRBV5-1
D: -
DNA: TGCGCCAGCAGCTTGGCAGGGATCAGCTCCTACAATGAGCAGTTCTTC
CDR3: CASSLAGISSYNEQFF

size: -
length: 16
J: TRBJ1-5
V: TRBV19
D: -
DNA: TGTGCCAGTAGTTCCCTGGCAGGGTTGGGCAATCAGCCCCAGCATTTT
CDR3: CASSSLAGLGNQPQHF

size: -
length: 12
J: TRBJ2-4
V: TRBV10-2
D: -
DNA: TGCGCCAGCAGTGAGACACAAAACATTCAGTACTTC
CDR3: CASSETQNIQYF

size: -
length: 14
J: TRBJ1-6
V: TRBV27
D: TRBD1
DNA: TGTGCCAGCAGCTCACAGGGGGGGAGATCACCCCTCCACTTT
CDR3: CASSSQGGRSPLHF

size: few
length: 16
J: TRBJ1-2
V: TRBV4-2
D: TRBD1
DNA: TGTGCCAGCAGCCAATCAAGTTGGGGACAGTCCTATGGCTACACCTTC
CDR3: CASSQSSWGQSYGYTF

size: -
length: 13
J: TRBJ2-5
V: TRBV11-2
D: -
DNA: TGTGCCAGCAGCATTGGACTAAAAGAGGCCCAGTACTTC
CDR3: CASSIGLKEAQYF

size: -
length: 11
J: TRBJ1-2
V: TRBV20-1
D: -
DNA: TGCAGTGCTAGGGACAGCTATGGCTACACCTTC
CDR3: CSARDSYGYTF

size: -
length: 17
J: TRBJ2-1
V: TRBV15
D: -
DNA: TGTGCCACCAGCGAGATCAGGGGAAAGGGGCCTTACAATGAGCAGTTCTTC
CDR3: CATSEIRGKGPYNEQFF

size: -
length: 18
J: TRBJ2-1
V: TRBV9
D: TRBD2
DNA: TGTGCCAGCAGCGTAGCCCCTAGTGGAGCGGGGGGCGTTAATGAGCAGTTCTTC
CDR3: CASSVAPSGAGGVNEQFF

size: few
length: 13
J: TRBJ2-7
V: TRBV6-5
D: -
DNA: TGTGCCAGCAGCCTAGGGGATTTATACGAGCAGTACTTC
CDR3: CASSLGDLYEQYF

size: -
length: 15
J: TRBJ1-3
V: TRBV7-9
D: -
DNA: TGTGCCAGCAGCTTAGATGGCAGCTCTGGAAACACCATATATTTT
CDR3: CASSLDGSSGNTIYF

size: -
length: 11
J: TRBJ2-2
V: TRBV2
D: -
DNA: TGTGCCAGCAAGGAGGCCGGGGAGCTGTTTTTT
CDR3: CASKEAGELFF

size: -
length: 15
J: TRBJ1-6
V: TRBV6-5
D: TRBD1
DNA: TGTGCCAGCAGTTACTCTTCAGGGGGCTCGTCACCCCTCCACTTT
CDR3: CASSYSSGGSSPLHF

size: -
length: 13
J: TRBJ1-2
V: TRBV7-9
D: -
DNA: TGTGCCAGCAGTCCCAGGGATAACTATGGCTACACCTTC
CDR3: CASSPRDNYGYTF

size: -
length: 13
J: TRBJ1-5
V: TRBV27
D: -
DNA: TGTGCCAGCAGGCCCCCGGGGGGTCAGCCCCAGCATTTT
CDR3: CASRPPGGQPQHF

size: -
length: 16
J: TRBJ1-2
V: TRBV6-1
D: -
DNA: TGTGCCAGCAGTGAAGTGGGCAGGGCTGCTAACTATGGCTACACCTTC
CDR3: CASSEVGRAANYGYTF

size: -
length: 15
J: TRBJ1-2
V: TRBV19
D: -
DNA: TGTGCCAGTAAAACAGGGTGGGCTGTCGACTATGGCTACACCTTC
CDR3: CASKTGWAVDYGYTF

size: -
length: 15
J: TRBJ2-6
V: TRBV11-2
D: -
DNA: TGTGCCAGCAGCACCGGACAGCCTGGGGCCAACGTCCTGACTTTC
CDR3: CASSTGQPGANVLTF

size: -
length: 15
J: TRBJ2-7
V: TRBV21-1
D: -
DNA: TGTGCCAGCAGCAACCTTGAGGACAGGGTGCACGAGCAGTACTTC
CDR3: CASSNLEDRVHEQYF

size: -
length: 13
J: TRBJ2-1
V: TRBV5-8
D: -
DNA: TGTGCCAGCAGCTTGGCCGCGGAAAATGAGCAGTTCTTC
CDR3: CASSLAAENEQFF

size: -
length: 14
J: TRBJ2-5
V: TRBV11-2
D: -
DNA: TGTGCCAGCAGCCCAAACCTTTCAGGGGAGACCCAGTACTTC
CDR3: CASSPNLSGETQYF

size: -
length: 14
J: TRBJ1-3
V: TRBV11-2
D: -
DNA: TGTGCCAGCAGCCGAGACAGTATTGGAAACACCATATATTTT
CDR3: CASSRDSIGNTIYF

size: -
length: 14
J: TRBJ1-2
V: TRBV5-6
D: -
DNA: TGTGCCAGCAGCTTGTACAGGGTATACGATGGCTACACCTTC
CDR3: CASSLYRVYDGYTF

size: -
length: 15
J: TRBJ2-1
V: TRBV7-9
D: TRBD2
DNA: TGTGCCAGCAGCACCGACCTTGGACTAGCGCGGGAGCAGTTCTTC
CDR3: CASSTDLGLAREQFF

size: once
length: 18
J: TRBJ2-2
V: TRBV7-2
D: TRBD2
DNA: TGTGCCAGCAGCCCAGGGCGCCTAGCGGGGGGGCCTGGCGGGGAGCTGTTTTTT
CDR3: CASSPGRLAGGPGGELFF

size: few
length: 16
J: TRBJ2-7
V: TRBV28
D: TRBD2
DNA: TGTGCCAGCAGTCAAACTAGCGGGGGAAGCTCCTACGAGCAGTACTTC
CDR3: CASSQTSGGSSYEQYF

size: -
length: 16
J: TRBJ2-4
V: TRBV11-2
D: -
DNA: TGTGCCAGCAGCTTAGATGGCGTAGTAGCGAAAAACATTCAGTACTTC
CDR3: CASSLDGVVAKNIQYF

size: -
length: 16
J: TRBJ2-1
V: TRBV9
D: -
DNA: TGTGCCAGCAGCGCACCCAGCGCGGGGAGCTCCAATGAGCAGTTCTTC
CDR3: CASSAPSAGSSNEQFF

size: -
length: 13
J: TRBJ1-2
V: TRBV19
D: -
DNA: TGTGCCAGTAGTGTTACAGGGCACTATGGCTACACCTTC
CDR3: CASSVTGHYGYTF

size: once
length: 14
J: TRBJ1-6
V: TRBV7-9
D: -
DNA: TGTGCCAGCAGCTTAGTGGGCAGTAATTCACCCCTCCACTTT
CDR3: CASSLVGSNSPLHF